The table lists the clone carrying this TCR beta chain with many counts. Its antigen is currently unknown. Both iRepertoire HTBI primers and Arm-PCR of CDR3 regions were used to build the TCR beta libraries. A single record per CDR3 protein comes from TCRdb applying MiXCR to the multiplex PCR reads. Among approximately 250,000 distinct CDR3 sequences listed, around 20% were seen once. The data originate from a study of regulatory T cells in long-lasting Graves disease. Background on the study: Graves' patients (newly diagnosed) had been on antithyroid drugs under 3 months. Findings of the study overall: Persistent patients had a count of shared public clonotypes (about 2,500) that exceeded that of new patients (about 870). Newly diagnosed disease favored TRBV20-1 and TRBJ2-1 over persistent disease.

The V segment lost 6 bases and the J segment 0 bases; nucleotides outside the gene matches: 5. The germline CDR1 and CDR2 sequences are DFQATT and SNEGSKA (reference sequence). The CDR3 consists of 14 residues. Noted time point: newly diagnosed GD, antithyroid drugs for less than 3 months. RNA extracted from PBMCs served as the sequencing template. This receptor was obtained from a female donor with Graves disease. The sample was peripheral blood mononuclear cells (PBMCs), taken at new diagnosis, from a patient treated with antithyroid drugs. The chain uses TRBV20-1 and TRBJ2-1; 7 nucleotides align to TRBD2. The CDR3 is CSAERGSSYNEQFF. CDR3 bases: TGCAGTGCGGAGCGGGGTAGCTCCTACAATGAGCAGTTCTTC.